A single TCR beta chain is shown here with its context. The sample originates from a study of T cell changes during pregnancy in multiple sclerosis. The assay was immunoSEQ multiplex PCR, and TCRdb's table has in-frame clones only and misses some. The data contain about 69,000 clones, 85% to 95% of them singletons. The receptor's source is a female donor in good health, enrolled as a control in a pregnancy study. The sample here was peripheral blood, taken in the third trimester of pregnancy.

CDR3 DNA: TGTGCCACCAGCGGTCCGGGAGCGGGTTCTGAGCAGTTCTTC. Translation gives CATSGPGAGSEQFF. The chain joins TRBV15 to TRBJ2-1; D is possibly TRBD2 (6 bases). V was pared by 5 bases and J by 9 bases, with 17 bases between. Germline V gene sequence: CDR1 LNHNV, CDR2 YYDKDF (reference sequence). The CDR3 spans 14 residues.